This T cell receptor (beta chain) stems from a study of cytomegalovirus exposure and HLA in healthy donors. Repertoires were generated with immunoSEQ multiplex PCR, while TCRdb's copy carries only in-frame clones and drops some. The sample has around 130,000 clones, roughly nine tenths seen once. This CDR3 comprises 13 residues. V lost 0 bases and J lost 4, with 7 bases in between. Germline CDR1 SGHRS, CDR2 YFSETQ. This clone was recorded only once. The antigen is not known. Notes on the study in general: The TCR clusters that emerged in the first cohort tended, a later analysis found, to co-occur in the approximately 130 validation repertoires. While the bulk of TCR sequences proved rare, some public TCRs turned up in many donors. The classifier reportedly diagnosed cytomegalovirus status with high sensitivity and specificity. Cytomegalovirus association was listed for 164 TCR beta chains.

The sequence was obtained from a young man in good health and CMV-seronegative. The V gene is TRBV5-1, the J gene TRBJ1-2; tentatively, D is TRBD1 (6 bases). Input material: PBMCs. The CDR3 reads CASSLGGGYGYTF. The CDR3 DNA reads as TGCGCCAGCAGCTTGGGAGGGGGCTATGGCTACACCTTC.